One and the same sample provided the 20 T cell receptor beta chains below, sequenced in a study of shared clonotypes between healthy human individuals. The repertoire was sequenced with immunoSEQ multiplex PCR; TCRdb's copy has only in-frame clones and lacks some. The repertoire includes about 2 million clones, approximately 94% of them detected once, and 1% to 1.5% sits in the top ten. Naive-designated CD8 cells lacked CD45RO, were positively enriched for CCR7, and omitted terminally differentiated effector memory CD45RA+ cells. Input material: naive CD8+ T cells sorted from blood. Source of these receptors: a man aged 18 to 29 in good health.

The CDR3 sequence: CASSLGQVAPEFF. The CDR3 region has the DNA TGTGCCAGCAGTTTAGGACAGGTCGCTCCTGAGTTCTTC. The V and J genes are TRBV28 and TRBJ2-1; 7 nucleotides align to TRBD1. Per the germline V gene, CDR1 is MDHEN and CDR2 is SYDVKM. There are 13 residues in the CDR3. The V segment lost 2 bases and the J segment 14 bases; nucleotides outside the gene matches: 9.

This rearrangement joins TRBV7-9 to TRBJ2-3, with a possible D match to TRBD2 (5 bases). V gave up 8 bases and J gave up 4 bases, with 13 bases separating them. The CDR3 consists of 13 residues. Per germline, CDR1 SEHNR and CDR2 FQNEAQ (reference sequence). The CDR3 protein is CASLGGLADTQYF. DNA of the CDR3: TGTGCCAGCTTGGGCGGGCTCGCAGATACGCAGTATTTT.

J is TRBJ1-1 and V is TRBV2; the D gene is possibly TRBD1 (6 bases). The germline V gene encodes CDR1 SNHLY and CDR2 FYNNEI. Trimming left V 7 bases short and J 3 bases short, with 15 bases between. This CDR3 is built from 14 residues. CDR3 sequence: CASIPTPGDTEAFF. CDR3 nucleotide sequence: TGTGCCAGCATTCCCACTCCAGGGGACACTGAAGCTTTCTTT.

This rearrangement joins TRBV6-6 to TRBJ1-4; D is uncertain. V lost 7 bases and J lost 8, with 8 bases in between. CDR3 size: 11 residues. From germline, CDR1 is MNHNY and CDR2 SVGAGI (reference sequence). CDR3 protein: CASIREEKLFF. CDR3 nucleotides: TGTGCCAGCATACGAGAAGAAAAACTGTTTTTT.

The V and J genes are TRBV4-1 and TRBJ1-6; D call uncertain. V lost 0 bases to trimming and J lost 14 bases, with 17 bases between them. In germline, CDR1 is MGHRA, CDR2 YSYEKL. The CDR3 is 15 residues long. The CDR3 is CASSQDIGVGRSLHF. The CDR3 nucleotides read TGCGCCAGCAGCCAAGATATCGGGGTAGGTCGATCCCTCCACTTT.

This clone has only one observation. The rearrangement uses TRBV9 and TRBJ2-2; 10 nucleotides agree with TRBD2. Trimming at V came to 0 bases and at J to 6 bases, leaving 5 bases not matched to a gene. Germline V CDR1 and CDR2: SGDLS, YYNGEE. This CDR3 has 16 amino acids. This CDR3 is CASSVEVTSGPGELFF. The CDR3, as DNA: TGTGCCAGCAGCGTAGAAGTGACTAGCGGGCCCGGGGAGCTGTTTTTT. Based on the CDR3 plus reference TRBV9 and TRBJ2-2, the full variable domain is DSGVTQTPKHLITATGQRVTLRCSPRSGDLSVYWYQQSLDQGLQFLIQYYNGEERAKGNILERFSAQQFPDLHSELNLSSLELGDSALYFCASSVEVTSGPGELFFGEGSRLTVL.

V usage is TRBV4-1 and J usage is TRBJ2-5, with a possible D match to TRBD1 (6 bases). This CDR3 spans 14 amino acids. The V gene lost 1 base and the J gene lost 5 bases, with 11 bases spanning the gap. Per the germline V gene, CDR1 is MGHRA and CDR2 is YSYEKL. The CDR3 is CASSQAGAGETQYF. The CDR3 nucleotides read TGCGCCAGCAGCCAAGCAGGGGCAGGGGAGACCCAGTACTTC.

The chain is built from TRBV29-1 and TRBJ2-5, with a possible D match to TRBD2 (5 bases). The V end lost 7 bases, the J end lost 2 bases, and 17 bases lay between the germline ends. From germline, CDR1 is SQVTM and CDR2 ANQGSEA. This CDR3 contains 14 residues. CDR3 in amino acids: CSAAGQEVQETQYF. The CDR3 nucleotides read TGCAGCGCCGCCGGCCAGGAGGTTCAAGAGACCCAGTACTTC. The full variable domain, completed using reference TRBV29-1 and TRBJ2-5, is SAVISQKPSRDICQRGTSLTIQCQVDSQVTMMFWYRQQPGQSLTLIATANQGSEATYESGFVIDKFPISRPNLTFSTLTVSNMSPEDSSIYLCSAAGQEVQETQYFGPGTRLLVL.

CDR3 DNA: TGTGCCAGCAGTTTCCCCTCGCTTACACAGGTCTTTATTAACAATGAGCAGTTCTTC. Translated, it gives CASSFPSLTQVFINNEQFF. The chain carries TRBV28 and TRBJ2-1, with a possible D match to TRBD1 (5 bases). This CDR3 is 19 amino acids long. Trimming took off 3 bases at V and 5 bases at J, with 26 bases between the two ends. Germline assignment: CDR1 MDHEN and CDR2 SYDVKM.

This sequence joins TRBV9 and TRBJ2-7; unclear D gene. The length of the CDR3 is 15 residues. The V end lost 0 bases, the J end lost 1 base, and 11 bases lay between the germline ends. Germline loops: CDR1 SGDLS, CDR2 YYNGEE. In nucleotides, the CDR3 is TGTGCCAGCAGCGTAGGACAAGAAAAATCCTACGAGCAGTACTTC. Protein: CASSVGQEKSYEQYF.

The chain carries TRBV30 and TRBJ2-2; no firm D call. This CDR3 is built from 13 residues. V lost 8 bases and J 0 bases, leaving 10 bases between the germline ends. The germline gives CDR1 GTSNPN, CDR2 SVGIG (reference sequence). The chain's CDR3 is CAQDPPNTGELFF. The DNA of the CDR3 is TGTGCCCAGGATCCGCCGAACACCGGGGAGCTGTTTTTT.

CDR3: CASSPLGETEAFF. CDR3 in DNA: TGTGCCAGCAGTCCACTCGGGGAAACTGAAGCTTTCTTT. The V and J genes are TRBV27 and TRBJ1-1; D is unresolved. Germline V gene sequence: CDR1 MNHEY, CDR2 SMNVEV (reference sequence). V dropped 5 bases and J dropped 5 bases, with 12 bases sitting between them. This CDR3 has 13 amino acids.

V is TRBV27 and J is TRBJ2-7, with D uncertain. The CDR3 sequence is 13 residues long. Germline CDR1 and CDR2: MNHEY and SMNVEV (reference sequence). V was cut by 3 bases and J by 2 bases, with 8 bases left in between. The CDR3 protein is CASSFQITYEQYF. In DNA form, the CDR3 reads TGTGCCAGCAGTTTTCAGATAACCTACGAGCAGTACTTC.

The rearrangement uses TRBV27 and TRBJ2-7, with 7 bases that match TRBD2. Per the germline V gene, CDR1 is MNHEY and CDR2 is SMNVEV (reference sequence). CDR3 length: 14 residues. The V and J ends lost 1 base and 4 bases, in that order; junction bases with no gene match: 4. The CDR3 reads CASSLFDSGYEQYF. CDR3 in DNA: TGTGCCAGCAGTTTATTTGATAGCGGGTACGAGCAGTACTTC.

J is TRBJ2-5 and V is TRBV6-5; D call uncertain. The CDR3 length is 14 residues. V gave up 4 bases and J gave up 5 bases, with 14 bases separating them. Germline V gene data show CDR1 as MNHEY and CDR2 as SVGAGI. CDR3 region: CASSSLDGRETQYF. The CDR3 DNA follows: TGTGCCAGCAGTTCCTTGGACGGGCGGGAGACCCAGTACTTC.

The gene calls are TRBV6-6 and TRBJ1-1, with a possible D match to TRBD1 (6 bases). CDR1 is MNHNY, CDR2 SVGAGI, per germline (reference sequence). V gave up 7 bases and J gave up 3 bases, with 15 bases separating them. The CDR3 extends over 14 amino acids. Here the CDR3 reads CASTRGGLYTEAFF. DNA of the CDR3: TGTGCCAGCACCCGGGGGGGGCTGTACACTGAAGCTTTCTTT.

The rearrangement uses TRBV9 and TRBJ1-3; D gene uncertain. V lost 0 bases and J 8 bases, leaving 3 bases between the germline ends. Germline CDR1 reads SGDLS; CDR2 reads YYNGEE. The CDR3 sequence is 11 residues long. In DNA, the CDR3 is TGTGCCAGCAGCGTAGGGGACACCATATATTTT. This encodes CASSVGDTIYF.

The gene calls are TRBV6-5 and TRBJ2-7; 14 bases agree with TRBD2. In germline, CDR1 is MNHEY, CDR2 SVGAGI. CDR3 size: 15 residues. The V segment lost 5 bases and the J segment 5 bases; nucleotides outside the gene matches: 5. This CDR3 is CASSAGLAGAHEQYF. The CDR3 DNA follows: TGTGCCAGCAGTGCGGGACTAGCGGGAGCTCACGAGCAGTACTTC.

Concerning this clone: Other DNA sequences from this sample encode an identical CDR3 as well. The chain couples TRBV6-5 to TRBJ1-1; D might be TRBD1 (6 bases). Germline loops: CDR1 MNHEY, CDR2 SVGAGI. The CDR3 is made up of 15 amino acids. With 0 bases removed from V and 4 bases from J, the gap between germline ends came to 12 bases. CDR3 sequence reads: CASSYSTGGSTEAFF. For the CDR3, the DNA is TGTGCCAGCAGTTACTCGACTGGGGGCAGCACTGAAGCTTTCTTT.

This clone was recorded only once. The V call is TRBV13, the J call TRBJ2-1, with TRBD1 identical over 11 bases. J lost 8 bases, V lost 1 base, and 7 bases had no gene match. This CDR3 is built from 16 residues. In germline, CDR1 is PRHDT, CDR2 FYEKMQ (reference sequence). The CDR3, as DNA: TGTGCCAGCAGCTTAGAGGGACAGGGGGTTTACCATGAGCAGTTCTTC. Protein: CASSLEGQGVYHEQFF.